The clone carrying this T cell receptor beta chain was observed a handful of times. Its target is not known. Every isolated RNA sample was fully reverse transcribed, so sequencing captured expressed TCRB transcripts. The table came from immunoSEQ multiplex PCR; TCRdb's copy has only in-frame clones and leaves some out. Of roughly 300,000 clones listed, 6.5% to 10% were seen once; the top ten hold 0.44%. The germline gives CDR1 MNHNS, CDR2 SASEGT. V lost 1 base and J lost 2, with 6 bases in between. CDR3 length: 14 amino acids. The data originate from a study of beta chain features in type 1 diabetes. Overall study results and limits: TCRB CDR3s were moderately but significantly shorter in Type 1 diabetes patients in all four CD4+ subsets. Small HLA sub-analyses could not settle whether HLA shapes TCRB rearrangement.

The receptor comes from a woman under 30 in good health. The chain uses TRBV6-1 and TRBJ2-1; no clear D. The specimen sequenced was central memory CD4+ T cells from blood. DNA for the CDR3: TGTGCCAGCAGTGAAGGGTGGACCTACAATGAGCAGTTCTTC. Its translation: CASSEGWTYNEQFF.